These T cell receptor beta chains were read from a single sample in a study of blood T cell repertoires in COVID-19. TCRdb's copy holds only in-frame clones and misses some; the assay was immunoSEQ multiplex PCR. Here the sample spans about 86,000 clones, over 80% being singletons. The specimen sequenced was peripheral blood. The receptors derive from a woman aged 80 or older with active or convalescent COVID-19. Both conserved end residues are part of each CDR3. Fields, in order: D gene, CDR3 length, V gene, clone size, J gene, CDR3 DNA, CDR3 protein. D genes are given only for firm matches. Size values are once, few and many counts, or a class for expanded clones, and some rows have none.

d_gene: TRBD2; len: 17; v_gene: TRBV2; abundance: .; j_gene: TRBJ2-1; CDR3nt: TGTGCCAGCAGTGAAGATGGACCGGGGGGATTTGGGGATGAGCAGTTCTTC; CDR3aa: CASSEDGPGGFGDEQFF
d_gene: TRBD2; len: 15; v_gene: TRBV6-1; abundance: .; j_gene: TRBJ2-1; CDR3nt: TGTGCCAGCAGTGAGGGGAGCGGGAAGGGTCATGAGCAGTTCTTC; CDR3aa: CASSEGSGKGHEQFF
d_gene: TRBD1; len: 14; v_gene: TRBV18; abundance: once; j_gene: TRBJ2-5; CDR3nt: TGTGCCAGCTCCTTGACAGGGGTGAAAGAGACCCAGTACTTC; CDR3aa: CASSLTGVKETQYF
d_gene: .; len: 16; v_gene: TRBV4-1; abundance: .; j_gene: TRBJ1-3; CDR3nt: TGCGCCAGCAGCCAAGATCTGCGGGAAACTGGAAACACCATATATTTT; CDR3aa: CASSQDLRETGNTIYF
d_gene: .; len: 14; v_gene: TRBV25-1; abundance: .; j_gene: TRBJ2-3; CDR3nt: TGTGCCAGCAGTAGTAGCGGAGGCCCAGATACGCAGTATTTT; CDR3aa: CASSSSGGPDTQYF
d_gene: .; len: 14; v_gene: TRBV19; abundance: .; j_gene: TRBJ2-7; CDR3nt: TGTGCCAGTAGTATAGGGCCAGGCGACTACGAGCAGTACTTC; CDR3aa: CASSIGPGDYEQYF
d_gene: TRBD2; len: 14; v_gene: TRBV19; abundance: .; j_gene: TRBJ2-1; CDR3nt: TGTGCCAGTAGTTTAGCGGGAGGTCCGGATGAGCAGTTCTTC; CDR3aa: CASSLAGGPDEQFF
d_gene: .; len: 13; v_gene: TRBV6-6; abundance: .; j_gene: TRBJ1-1; CDR3nt: TGTGCCAGCAGTTCAGTTCAGGACTCTGAAGCTTTCTTT; CDR3aa: CASSSVQDSEAFF
d_gene: TRBD2; len: 17; v_gene: TRBV30; abundance: .; j_gene: TRBJ2-1; CDR3nt: TGTGCCTGGGGGGGGAATCGCGGGAGGGCCGTCGTGGATGAGCAGTTCTTC; CDR3aa: CAWGGNRGRAVVDEQFF
d_gene: .; len: 13; v_gene: TRBV2; abundance: few; j_gene: TRBJ1-2; CDR3nt: TGTGCCAGCAGTGAATCCGCGGGGAGCGGCTACACCTTC; CDR3aa: CASSESAGSGYTF
d_gene: .; len: 14; v_gene: TRBV6-6; abundance: once; j_gene: TRBJ1-3; CDR3nt: TGTGCCAGCAGTTACTCGAGCAGGGGAAACACCATATATTTT; CDR3aa: CASSYSSRGNTIYF
d_gene: .; len: 13; v_gene: TRBV7-6; abundance: .; j_gene: TRBJ1-1; CDR3nt: TGTGCCAGCAGCTTAGAGAGGAACACTGAAGCTTTCTTT; CDR3aa: CASSLERNTEAFF
d_gene: TRBD1; len: 17; v_gene: TRBV19; abundance: .; j_gene: TRBJ1-2; CDR3nt: TGTGCCAGTAGTATAGATGCGGGGACAGGGGGCAATTATGGCTACACCTTC; CDR3aa: CASSIDAGTGGNYGYTF
d_gene: .; len: 18; v_gene: TRBV3-1/TRBV3-2; abundance: .; j_gene: TRBJ2-1; CDR3nt: TGTGCCAGCAGCCTTTGGGATCCCCGGGGACTTGCATACAATGAGCAGTTCTTC; CDR3aa: CASSLWDPRGLAYNEQFF
d_gene: .; len: 16; v_gene: TRBV3-1/TRBV3-2; abundance: .; j_gene: TRBJ2-3; CDR3nt: TGTGCCAGCAGCCCAGAGGCCCGGGGGGCCACAGATACGCAGTATTTT; CDR3aa: CASSPEARGATDTQYF
d_gene: .; len: 15; v_gene: TRBV11-2; abundance: .; j_gene: TRBJ1-2; CDR3nt: TGTGCCAGCAGCTTAGATGGTACTCCCGGTTGGGGCTACACCTTC; CDR3aa: CASSLDGTPGWGYTF
d_gene: .; len: 17; v_gene: TRBV19; abundance: .; j_gene: TRBJ2-6; CDR3nt: TGTGCCAGTAGTACCAGGGGTACCAGCTCTGGGGCCAACGTCCTGACTTTC; CDR3aa: CASSTRGTSSGANVLTF
d_gene: .; len: 13; v_gene: TRBV21-1; abundance: .; j_gene: TRBJ2-1; CDR3nt: TGTGCCAGCAGACGGGACAGTGGAAATGAGCAGTTCTTC; CDR3aa: CASRRDSGNEQFF
d_gene: .; len: 13; v_gene: TRBV19; abundance: once; j_gene: TRBJ1-1; CDR3nt: TGTGCCAGTAGTACCTCAGCGTACACTGAAGCTTTCTTT; CDR3aa: CASSTSAYTEAFF
d_gene: TRBD1; len: 13; v_gene: TRBV29-1; abundance: .; j_gene: TRBJ2-6; CDR3nt: TGCAGCGGTCGACAGGGGGTTGGCGGCGTCCTGACTTTC; CDR3aa: CSGRQGVGGVLTF
d_gene: TRBD1; len: 14; v_gene: TRBV28; abundance: .; j_gene: TRBJ1-5; CDR3nt: TGTGCCAGCAGTTACGGACAGGTCGCTCAGCCCCAGCATTTT; CDR3aa: CASSYGQVAQPQHF
d_gene: TRBD2; len: 14; v_gene: TRBV20-1; abundance: once; j_gene: TRBJ2-1; CDR3nt: TGCAGTGCTAGTGGTAGCGGGTTTTACAATGAGCAGTTCTTC; CDR3aa: CSASGSGFYNEQFF
d_gene: TRBD1; len: 14; v_gene: TRBV5-4; abundance: .; j_gene: TRBJ1-2; CDR3nt: TGTGCCAGCAGCCCTGGACGGGACAGGCAAGGCTACACCTTC; CDR3aa: CASSPGRDRQGYTF
d_gene: TRBD1; len: 14; v_gene: TRBV19; abundance: .; j_gene: TRBJ1-1; CDR3nt: TGTGCCAGTAGTTCGGACAGGTCGAACACTGAAGCTTTCTTT; CDR3aa: CASSSDRSNTEAFF
d_gene: TRBD2; len: 15; v_gene: TRBV28; abundance: .; j_gene: TRBJ2-7; CDR3nt: TGTGCCAGCAGTCATAGCGGGAGCCCATCCTACGAGCAGTACTTC; CDR3aa: CASSHSGSPSYEQYF
d_gene: .; len: 15; v_gene: TRBV14; abundance: .; j_gene: TRBJ1-1; CDR3nt: TGTGCCAGCAGCCAAAATTTCGGCCGGGGCACTGAAGCTTTCTTT; CDR3aa: CASSQNFGRGTEAFF
d_gene: TRBD2; len: 16; v_gene: TRBV5-8; abundance: .; j_gene: TRBJ2-3; CDR3nt: TGTGCCAGCGGGGGACTAGCGGACGGAGGCACAGATACGCAGTATTTT; CDR3aa: CASGGLADGGTDTQYF
d_gene: .; len: 14; v_gene: TRBV6-5; abundance: once; j_gene: TRBJ1-5; CDR3nt: TGTGCCAGCATGATGAGCGGGGGCAATCAGCCCCAGCATTTT; CDR3aa: CASMMSGGNQPQHF
d_gene: TRBD1; len: 14; v_gene: TRBV14; abundance: few; j_gene: TRBJ1-2; CDR3nt: TGTGCCAGCAGCCCAGGGGGCGCAGCCTATGGCTACACCTTC; CDR3aa: CASSPGGAAYGYTF
d_gene: .; len: 14; v_gene: TRBV11-3; abundance: .; j_gene: TRBJ1-2; CDR3nt: TGTGCCAGCACCCGTCAGGCGACAGACTATGGCTACACCTTC; CDR3aa: CASTRQATDYGYTF
d_gene: .; len: 11; v_gene: TRBV2; abundance: .; j_gene: TRBJ1-2; CDR3nt: TGTGCCAGCAGTGAAGCGCTTCTAGGAACCTTC; CDR3aa: CASSEALLGTF
d_gene: TRBD1; len: 13; v_gene: TRBV28; abundance: .; j_gene: TRBJ1-2; CDR3nt: TGTGCCAGCAGTCGGGACAGGGGTAGAGGCTACACCTTC; CDR3aa: CASSRDRGRGYTF
d_gene: TRBD1; len: 14; v_gene: TRBV5-1; abundance: few; j_gene: TRBJ1-1; CDR3nt: TGCGCCAGCAGCGAAAACAGGGGAAACACTGAAGCTTTCTTT; CDR3aa: CASSENRGNTEAFF
d_gene: TRBD2; len: 17; v_gene: TRBV9; abundance: .; j_gene: TRBJ2-1; CDR3nt: TGTGCCAGCAGCGTAGATCCCCATGCGGGAGGACCCACAGACCTGTTCTTC; CDR3aa: CASSVDPHAGGPTDLFF
d_gene: .; len: 15; v_gene: TRBV7-2; abundance: .; j_gene: TRBJ2-3; CDR3nt: TGTGCCAGCAGCTTAGGCGGGGAATCCACAGATACGCAGTATTTT; CDR3aa: CASSLGGESTDTQYF
d_gene: .; len: 14; v_gene: TRBV7-3; abundance: few; j_gene: TRBJ1-6; CDR3nt: TGTGCCAGCAGCTTACGAGGGTATAATTCACCCCTCCACTTT; CDR3aa: CASSLRGYNSPLHF
d_gene: TRBD1; len: 15; v_gene: TRBV5-1; abundance: .; j_gene: TRBJ2-3; CDR3nt: TGCGCCAGCAGCTTCCAGGGGGCTAGCACAGATACGCAGTATTTT; CDR3aa: CASSFQGASTDTQYF
d_gene: .; len: 14; v_gene: TRBV4-1; abundance: .; j_gene: TRBJ2-3; CDR3nt: TGCGCCAGCAGCCTTCAGCGGAATGGAGATACGCAGTATTTT; CDR3aa: CASSLQRNGDTQYF
d_gene: TRBD1; len: 13; v_gene: TRBV12-3/TRBV12-4; abundance: few; j_gene: TRBJ1-1; CDR3nt: TGTGCCAGCAGTGGGACAGGGAGGACTGAAGCTTTCTTT; CDR3aa: CASSGTGRTEAFF
d_gene: .; len: 15; v_gene: TRBV2; abundance: .; j_gene: TRBJ1-2; CDR3nt: TGTGCCAGCGGGGCACCGACAGTTGCGAACTATGGCTACACCTTC; CDR3aa: CASGAPTVANYGYTF
d_gene: TRBD1; len: 15; v_gene: TRBV5-6; abundance: once; j_gene: TRBJ1-4; CDR3nt: TGTGCCAGCATCTTACAGGGGTCCGCGAATGAAAAACTGTTTTTT; CDR3aa: CASILQGSANEKLFF
d_gene: .; len: 15; v_gene: TRBV6-2/TRBV6-3; abundance: .; j_gene: TRBJ2-3; CDR3nt: TGTGCCAGCAGCCCGACAGACAGCCGCACAGATACGCAGTATTTT; CDR3aa: CASSPTDSRTDTQYF
d_gene: TRBD2; len: 16; v_gene: TRBV2; abundance: .; j_gene: TRBJ2-2; CDR3nt: TGTGCCAGCAGCCAGGACTTGGGGGGGGACACCGGGGAGCTGTTTTTT; CDR3aa: CASSQDLGGDTGELFF
d_gene: TRBD1; len: 15; v_gene: TRBV3-1/TRBV3-2; abundance: .; j_gene: TRBJ1-2; CDR3nt: TGTGCCAGCAGCCAAGATTGGGACAGGGGGCGAGGCTACACCTTC; CDR3aa: CASSQDWDRGRGYTF
d_gene: .; len: 17; v_gene: TRBV5-4; abundance: .; j_gene: TRBJ2-5; CDR3nt: TGTGCCAGCAGCCAGGGTGTGAGGCAGGGGTTCCAAGAGACCCAGTACTTC; CDR3aa: CASSQGVRQGFQETQYF
d_gene: .; len: 13; v_gene: TRBV27; abundance: .; j_gene: TRBJ2-2; CDR3nt: TGTGCCAGCAGTCCCCAGATCGCCGGGGAGCTGTTTTTT; CDR3aa: CASSPQIAGELFF
d_gene: .; len: 17; v_gene: TRBV6-1; abundance: .; j_gene: TRBJ1-3; CDR3nt: TGTGCCAGCAGTGAACCCCTGGGCTACCATTCTGGAAACACCATATATTTT; CDR3aa: CASSEPLGYHSGNTIYF
d_gene: TRBD1; len: 14; v_gene: TRBV5-4; abundance: .; j_gene: TRBJ1-1; CDR3nt: TGTGCCAGCAGCTGGGGACAGGGGAACACTGAAGCTTTCTTT; CDR3aa: CASSWGQGNTEAFF
d_gene: TRBD1; len: 15; v_gene: TRBV7-9; abundance: .; j_gene: TRBJ1-1; CDR3nt: TGTGCCAGCAGCTTCGGGGACAGGGGGAACACTGAAGCTTTCTTT; CDR3aa: CASSFGDRGNTEAFF
d_gene: .; len: 13; v_gene: TRBV6-4; abundance: few; j_gene: TRBJ2-1; CDR3nt: TGTGCCAGCAGTGGTTCAAGAGGAAATGAGCAGTTCTTC; CDR3aa: CASSGSRGNEQFF
d_gene: TRBD1; len: 15; v_gene: TRBV28; abundance: .; j_gene: TRBJ2-1; CDR3nt: TGTGCCAGCACCCTTCCGGGACAGGGAAGGGCTGAGCAGTTCTTC; CDR3aa: CASTLPGQGRAEQFF
d_gene: TRBD1; len: 15; v_gene: TRBV5-8; abundance: .; j_gene: TRBJ2-3; CDR3nt: TGTGCCAGCAGCTGGAGACAGGGGCCGGCAGATACGCAGTATTTT; CDR3aa: CASSWRQGPADTQYF
d_gene: .; len: 10; v_gene: TRBV7-9; abundance: .; j_gene: TRBJ2-1; CDR3nt: TGTGCCAGCAGCTTGCGTGAGCAGTTCTTC; CDR3aa: CASSLREQFF